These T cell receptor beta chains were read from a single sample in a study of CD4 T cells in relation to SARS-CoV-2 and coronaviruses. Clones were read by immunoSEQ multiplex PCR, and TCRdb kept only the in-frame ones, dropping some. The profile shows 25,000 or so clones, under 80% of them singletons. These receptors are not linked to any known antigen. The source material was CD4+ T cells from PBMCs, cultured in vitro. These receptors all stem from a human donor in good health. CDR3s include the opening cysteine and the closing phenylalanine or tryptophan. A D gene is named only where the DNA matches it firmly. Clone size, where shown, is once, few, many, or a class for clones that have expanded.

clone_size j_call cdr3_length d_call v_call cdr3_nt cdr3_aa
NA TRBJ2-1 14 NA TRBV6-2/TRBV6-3 TGTGCCAGCAGTATCCAGCGGCCTTACAATGAGCAGTTCTTC CASSIQRPYNEQFF
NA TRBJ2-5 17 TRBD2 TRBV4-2 TGTGCCAGCAGCCTTCCGGGACTAGGGGAACCTGGAGAGACCCAGTACTTC CASSLPGLGEPGETQYF
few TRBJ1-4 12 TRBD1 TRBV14 TGTGCCAGCAGTCCGGACAGGGTAAAACTGTTTTTT CASSPDRVKLFF
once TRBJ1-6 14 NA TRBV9 TGTGCCAGCAGCGTAAGGGCCGAAAATTCACCCCTCCACTTT CASSVRAENSPLHF
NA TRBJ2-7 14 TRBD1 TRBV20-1 TGCAGTGCTAGTGCCCCCAGGGGGTCCTACGAGCAGTACTTC CSASAPRGSYEQYF
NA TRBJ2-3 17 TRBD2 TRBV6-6 TGTGCCAGCAGTCCCATTAGAGCTAGCGGGCCCACAGATACGCAGTATTTT CASSPIRASGPTDTQYF
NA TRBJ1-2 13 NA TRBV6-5 TGTGCCAGCTCAGACGGCCAGGATTATGGCTACACCTTC CASSDGQDYGYTF
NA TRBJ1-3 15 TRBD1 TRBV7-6 TGTGCCAGCAGCTCGGGACAGGGGTATGGAAACACCATATATTTT CASSSGQGYGNTIYF
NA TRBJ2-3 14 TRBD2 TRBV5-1 TGCGCCAGCAGCGCTAGCGGAAACACAGATACGCAGTATTTT CASSASGNTDTQYF
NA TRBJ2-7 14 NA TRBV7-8 TGTGCCAGCAGCATAATCCTGTCCTCCTACGAGCAGTACTTC CASSIILSSYEQYF
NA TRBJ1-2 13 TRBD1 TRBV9 TGTGCCAGCAGCGAAGGGACAGGGGTTGATTACACCTTC CASSEGTGVDYTF
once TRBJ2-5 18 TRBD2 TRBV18 TGTGCCAGCTCACCACCGGCCGGACTAGCGGGAGCCAAAGAGACCCAGTACTTC CASSPPAGLAGAKETQYF
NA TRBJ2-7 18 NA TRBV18 TGTGCCAGCTCACCACTGGCCGTGTCGGGTATAGGGTCCTACGAGCAGTACTTC CASSPLAVSGIGSYEQYF
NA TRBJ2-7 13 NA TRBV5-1 TGCGCCAGCAGCACCGGGTCCGCCTACGAGCAGTACTTC CASSTGSAYEQYF
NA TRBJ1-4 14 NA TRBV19 TGTGCCAGTACTAATCTCCTTCGTGAGGAAAAACTGTTTTTT CASTNLLREEKLFF
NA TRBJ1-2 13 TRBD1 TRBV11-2 TGTGCCAGCAGCTTGTCCCAGGGGGCGGGCTACACCTTC CASSLSQGAGYTF
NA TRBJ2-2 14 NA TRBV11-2 TGTGCCAGCAGCTTCGGGCGCGTCACCGGGGAGCTGTTTTTT CASSFGRVTGELFF
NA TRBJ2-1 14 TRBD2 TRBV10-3 TGTGCCATCAAAGGACTAGCGGGGGGCCCTGAGCAGTTCTTC CAIKGLAGGPEQFF
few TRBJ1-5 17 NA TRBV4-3 TGCGCCAGCAGCCAAGATCTACGGGGGAAGGGCAATCAGCCCCAGCATTTT CASSQDLRGKGNQPQHF
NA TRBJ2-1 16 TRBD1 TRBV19 TGTGCCAGTAGCCTCCTCCCGGGACAGGGGTACAATGAGCAGTTCTTC CASSLLPGQGYNEQFF
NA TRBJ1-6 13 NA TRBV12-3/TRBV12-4 TGTGCCAGCAGTTTACAGGGTAATTCACCCCTCCACTTT CASSLQGNSPLHF
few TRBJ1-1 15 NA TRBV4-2 TGTGCCAGCAGCCCCGGGCCTCGCTTGAACACTGAAGCTTTCTTT CASSPGPRLNTEAFF
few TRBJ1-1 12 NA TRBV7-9 TGTGCCAGCAGCTTATCCGGCCCTGAAGCTTTCTTT CASSLSGPEAFF
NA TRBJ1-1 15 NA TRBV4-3 TGCGCCAGCAGCCAAGATTACCCACCACACACTGAAGCTTTCTTT CASSQDYPPHTEAFF
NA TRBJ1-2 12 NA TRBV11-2 TGTGCCAGCAGCTTAGGCAGGGACGGCTACACCTTC CASSLGRDGYTF
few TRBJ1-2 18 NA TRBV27 TGTGCCAGCAGTTTTCTCTATAGGGGGAGGAAGGCTAACTATGGCTACACCTTC CASSFLYRGRKANYGYTF
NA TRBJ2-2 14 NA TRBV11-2 TGTGCCAGCAGCCCCCCGACAGGTACCGGGGAGCTGTTTTTT CASSPPTGTGELFF
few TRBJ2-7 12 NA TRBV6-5 TGTGCCAGCAGTTCTCAAGGGGGAGAGCAGTACTTC CASSSQGGEQYF
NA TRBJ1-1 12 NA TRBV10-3 TGTGCCATCGAAGGGTTTGGCACTGAAGCTTTCTTT CAIEGFGTEAFF
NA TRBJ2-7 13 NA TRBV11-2 TGTGCCAGCAGCTTCTCAGACCCCTACGAGCAGTACTTC CASSFSDPYEQYF
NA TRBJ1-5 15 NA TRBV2 TGTGCCAGCAGTAATACAAGGGTGGGCAATCAGCCCCAGCATTTT CASSNTRVGNQPQHF
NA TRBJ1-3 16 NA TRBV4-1 TGCGCCAGCAGCCTTTGGGGAGGCTCCTCTGGAAACACCATATATTTT CASSLWGGSSGNTIYF
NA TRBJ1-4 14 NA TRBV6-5 TGTGCCAGCAGCCGAGATGGCTCTAATGAAAAACTGTTTTTT CASSRDGSNEKLFF
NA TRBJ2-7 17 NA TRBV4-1 TGCGCCAGCAGCCAAGCTGAGTGGTGGGTAGCCTCCTACGAGCAGTACTTC CASSQAEWWVASYEQYF
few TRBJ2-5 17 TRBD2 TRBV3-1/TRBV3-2 TGTGCCAGCAGCCAAGTGACTAGCGGAACCTTCCAAGAGACCCAGTACTTC CASSQVTSGTFQETQYF
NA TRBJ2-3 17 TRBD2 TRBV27 TGTGCCAGCAGTATACGACTAGCGGTCCTAAGCACAGATACGCAGTATTTT CASSIRLAVLSTDTQYF
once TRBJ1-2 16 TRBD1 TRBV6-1 TGTGCCAGCAGTGAAGGGGGGACAGGGGGCCAGTATGGCTACACCTTC CASSEGGTGGQYGYTF
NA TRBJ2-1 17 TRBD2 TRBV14 TGTGCCAGCAGCCAAGGGGCGGGAGCCTGGGGTGCCAATGAGCAGTTCTTC CASSQGAGAWGANEQFF
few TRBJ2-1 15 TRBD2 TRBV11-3 TGTGCCAGCAGCTTAGATCCGGAGCGGGGGGCACGGCAGTTCTTC CASSLDPERGARQFF
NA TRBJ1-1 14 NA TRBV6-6 TGTGCCAGCAGTTACAGTGGGGGGGGAACTGAAGCTTTCTTT CASSYSGGGTEAFF
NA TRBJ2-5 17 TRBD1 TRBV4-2 TGTGCCAGCAGCCAAGGATCCGGGACAGGGGGCGTGGAGACCCAGTACTTC CASSQGSGTGGVETQYF
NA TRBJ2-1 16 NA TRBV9 TGTGCCAGCAGCGTAGCGGGCGGGACGCAATACAATGAGCAGTTCTTC CASSVAGGTQYNEQFF
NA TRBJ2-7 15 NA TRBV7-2 TGTGCCAGCAGCTTATCGGTACCGGGCGGCCGCGAGCAGTACTTC CASSLSVPGGREQYF
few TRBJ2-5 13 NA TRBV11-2 TGTGCCAGCAGCCCCACCGGACAAGAGACCCAGTACTTC CASSPTGQETQYF
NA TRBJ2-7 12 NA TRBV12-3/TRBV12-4 TGTGCCAGCAGTTCCTTCTCCTACGAGCAGTACTTC CASSSFSYEQYF
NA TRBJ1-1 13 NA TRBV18 TGTGCCAGCTCCCCCGGAGGGCCCACTGAAGCTTTCTTT CASSPGGPTEAFF
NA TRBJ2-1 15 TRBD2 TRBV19 TGTGCCAGTAGGATAGCGGGGAACTCCTACAATGAGCAGTTCTTC CASRIAGNSYNEQFF
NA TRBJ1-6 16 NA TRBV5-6 TGTGCCAGCAGCTTGATGGGGGCACTAGGAAATTCACCCCTCCACTTT CASSLMGALGNSPLHF
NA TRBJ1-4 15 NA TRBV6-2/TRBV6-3 TGTGCCAGCAGTACTCGATTGGGGGCTGGAGAAAAACTGTTTTTT CASSTRLGAGEKLFF
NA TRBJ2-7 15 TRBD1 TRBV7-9 TGTGCCAGCAGGTCCGGGACAGGCAATTCCTACGAGCAGTACTTC CASRSGTGNSYEQYF
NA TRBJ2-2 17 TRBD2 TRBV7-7 TGTGCTAGCAGCTTAACACTAGCGGGAGGGATCTCCGGGGAGCTGTTTTTT CASSLTLAGGISGELFF
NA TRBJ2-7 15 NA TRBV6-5 TGTGCCAGCAGGGCCGGACGGGGAAGCTCCTACGAGCAGTACTTC CASRAGRGSSYEQYF
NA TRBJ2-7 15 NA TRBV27 TGTGCCAGCAGTTCGAACACGGGGCCCACCTACGAGCAGTACTTC CASSSNTGPTYEQYF
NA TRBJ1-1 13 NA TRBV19 TGTGCCAGTAGTCTTCAGGCTTTCACTGAAGCTTTCTTT CASSLQAFTEAFF
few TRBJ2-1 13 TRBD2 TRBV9 TGTGCCAGCGGGACTAGCGGGATCACTGAGCAGTTCTTC CASGTSGITEQFF
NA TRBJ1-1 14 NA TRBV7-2 TGTGCCAGCAGCTTCGTTCACCTGGCAGATGAAGCTTTCTTT CASSFVHLADEAFF